The 10 T cell receptor beta chains in this list originate from one sample, sequenced in a study of sequential checkpoint blockade in melanoma. Treatment indicated: randomized to nivolumab then ipilimumab (arm A) or the reverse (arm B). Repertoires were generated with immunoSEQ multiplex PCR, while TCRdb's copy carries only in-frame clones and drops some. The sample includes around 34,000 clones, approximately 86% of them seen just once. The sequences come from CD8+ T cells sorted from blood (inferred from file names), collected from a patient given nivolumab and ipilimumab in sequence. All receptors derive from a human donor with melanoma.

The sample holds a few counts of this clone. The CDR3 loop is CASSGGQGINEQFF. Here the CDR3 DNA reads TGTGCCAGCAGCGGGGGACAGGGGATAAATGAGCAGTTCTTC. The chain joins TRBV9 to TRBJ2-1; 10 positions agree with TRBD1. Germline V gene data show CDR1 as SGDLS and CDR2 as YYNGEE. V shed 3 bases, J shed 7 bases, and the junction held 4 bases outside the gene matches. This CDR3 spans 14 amino acids.

This clone appeared a few times. A junction boundary mismatches the germline segment, possibly from a read error. The chain uses TRBV7-9 and TRBJ1-1, with D possibly matching TRBD1 (6 bases). CDR1 is SEHNR, CDR2 FQNEAQ, per germline (reference sequence). The CDR3 runs 16 residues. The CDR3 DNA sequence: TGTGCCAGCACCTTAAGGCAGGGGCAGCCGGCCACTGAAGCTTTCTTT. The encoded protein is CASTLRQGQPATEAFF. Combining the CDR3 with reference TRBV7-9 and TRBJ1-1 gives the whole variable domain DTGVSQNPRHKITKRGQNVTFRCDPISEHNRLYWYRQTLGQGPEFLTYFQNEAQLEKSRLLSDRFSAERPKGSFSTLEIQRTEQGDSAMYLCASTLRQGQPATEAFFGQGTRLTVV.

The V gene is TRBV6-6, the J gene TRBJ1-1; D remains unclear. Germline V lookup: CDR1 MNHNY, CDR2 SVGAGI (reference sequence). The CDR3 is 14 amino acids. The ends were cut back, 3 bases at V and 3 bases at J, with 11 bases in the middle. CDR3 nucleotides: TGTGCCAGCAGTTATGTCGAGGGAGACACTGAAGCTTTCTTT. Its translation: CASSYVEGDTEAFF.

The chain links TRBV28 to TRBJ1-5; TRBD1 matches 7 bases. Germline V CDR1 and CDR2: MDHEN, SYDVKM. J lost 0 bases, V lost 6 bases, and 8 bases had no gene match. The CDR3 contains 16 residues. CDR3 nucleotides: TGTGCCAGCAGACGTAGGGGGCGAGATAGCAATCAGCCCCAGCATTTT. Encoded protein: CASRRRGRDSNQPQHF.

The chain uses TRBV27 and TRBJ2-1, with TRBD2 identical over 8 bases. The CDR3 covers 12 residues. Germline loops: CDR1 MNHEY, CDR2 SMNVEV (reference sequence). The trim removed 5 bases at V and 12 bases at J, leaving 6 bases unmatched. The CDR3 is CASSPLAGRQFF. In nucleotides, the CDR3 is TGTGCCAGCAGTCCCCTAGCGGGTCGGCAGTTCTTC.

In its sample, this clone was seen a few times. The V gene is TRBV28, the J gene TRBJ2-7; D remains ambiguous. The germline V gene has CDR1 MDHEN and CDR2 SYDVKM. The V end lost 6 bases, the J end lost 9 bases, and 18 bases lay between the germline ends. The CDR3 is 13 amino acids. The DNA of the CDR3 is TGTGCCAGCAGCCCCTCCGGAGCTGTCGGGCAGTACTTC. This encodes CASSPSGAVGQYF.

This clone was found once. The V and J genes are TRBV5-1 and TRBJ1-4, with 9 bases fitting TRBD1. This CDR3 comprises 19 residues. CDR1 and CDR2 from the germline V gene are SGHRS and YFSETQ. The V gene end was trimmed by 2 bases and the J gene end by 8 bases; junction bases not matched to a gene: 19. CDR3 coding DNA: TGCGCCAGCAGCTTTAATTCTCTGAACAGGGGGCGCGGCGGGGAAAAACTGTTTTTT. Translation: CASSFNSLNRGRGGEKLFF.

In this sample, this clone turned up a few times. The chain carries TRBV5-6 and TRBJ1-2; D uncertain. The V and J ends lost 0 bases and 8 bases respectively, with 14 bases between them. The germline V gene has CDR1 SGHDT and CDR2 YYEEEE. The CDR3 covers 14 residues. The CDR3 spells CASSLAAVQRGYTF. CDR3 nucleotides: TGTGCCAGCAGCTTGGCAGCAGTACAGAGAGGCTACACCTTC.

J is TRBJ2-3 and V is TRBV7-9; D unresolved. The germline V gene has CDR1 SEHNR and CDR2 FQNEAQ (reference sequence). Between the trimmed V and J ends, which lost 2 bases and 0 bases, there was a span of 9 bases. The length of the CDR3 is 15 residues. The CDR3 protein is CASSLLTESTDTQYF. The CDR3 DNA follows: TGTGCCAGCAGCTTATTGACGGAGAGCACAGATACGCAGTATTTT. Full variable domain (outside the CDR3, taken from reference TRBV7-9 and TRBJ2-3): DTGVSQNPRHKITKRGQNVTFRCDPISEHNRLYWYRQTLGQGPEFLTYFQNEAQLEKSRLLSDRFSAERPKGSFSTLEIQRTEQGDSAMYLCASSLLTESTDTQYFGPGTRLTVL.

The chain combines TRBV7-9 with TRBJ2-1; 7 bases are shared with TRBD1. This CDR3 has 12 amino acids. J gave up 8 bases and V 8 bases, and 6 bases lay outside the gene matches. From germline, CDR1 is SEHNR and CDR2 FQNEAQ (reference sequence). The CDR3 here is CASPTGWDEQFF. The CDR3 region has the DNA TGTGCCAGCCCGACAGGGTGGGATGAGCAGTTCTTC.